These 17 T cell receptor beta chains share one sample of origin, sequenced in a study of early T cells in non-severe SARS-CoV-2 infection. One entry per CDR3 protein, called by TCRdb with MiXCR from the 5' RACE reads. The table records tens of thousands of distinct CDR3 sequences, about 13% of them present only once. Sequencing was performed on whole blood. These receptors originate from an adult who was a healthcare worker with PCR-confirmed SARS-CoV-2 infection or an uninfected control (not recorded which).

The table lists this clonotype with a few counts. This chain links TRBV29-1 with TRBJ1-1, with a tentative D call TRBD1 (6 bases). The CDR3 is 11 amino acids. V was cut by 6 bases and J by 11 bases, with 16 bases left in between. In germline, CDR1 is SQVTM, CDR2 ANQGSEA. Here the CDR3 reads CSVPDSLGAFF. CDR3 nucleotides: TGCAGCGTCCCGGACAGTCTGGGGGCTTTCTTT.

This clonotype has only a few counts. V is TRBV7-8 and J is TRBJ2-2; D is uncertain. V lost 0 bases and J 2 bases, leaving 4 bases between the germline ends. Per germline, CDR1 SGHVS and CDR2 FQNEAQ. This CDR3 has 14 residues. The CDR3 DNA reads as TGTGCCAGCAGCTTAGCCAGAAACACCGGGGAGCTGTTTTTT. Protein: CASSLARNTGELFF.

The table lists this clonotype with a few counts. This sequence joins TRBV7-3 and TRBJ2-2; 11 nucleotides agree with TRBD2. This CDR3 has 16 amino acids. The trim removed 2 bases at V and 5 bases at J, leaving 4 bases unmatched. Germline lookup yields CDR1 SGHTA and CDR2 FQGTGA. CDR3 sequence (DNA): TGTGCCAGCAGCTTAGTCACTAGCGGGGGAACCGGGGAGCTGTTTTTT. Translating gives CASSLVTSGGTGELFF.

In its sample, this clonotype was seen many times. This chain connects TRBV25-1 to TRBJ2-2; D remains ambiguous. V was trimmed by 2 bases and J by 1 base, leaving 5 bases between them. Germline V gene data show CDR1 as MGHDK and CDR2 as SYGVNS. CDR3 size: 14 residues. CDR3 bases: TGTGCCAGCAGTGAACAAGGGAACACCGGGGAGCTGTTTTTT. This codes for CASSEQGNTGELFF.

The V and J genes are TRBV4-1 and TRBJ2-1; D unresolved. Germline assignment: CDR1 MGHRA and CDR2 YSYEKL. The CDR3 covers 15 residues. Trimming took 1 base from V and 0 from J, leaving 7 bases between them. CDR3 residues: CASSQVVSSYNEQFF. CDR3 DNA sequence: TGCGCCAGCAGCCAAGTCGTGAGCTCCTACAATGAGCAGTTCTTC.

In its sample, this clonotype was seen many times. This chain's CDR3 is CASSVSLTDTQYF. In nucleotides, the CDR3 is TGTGCCAGCAGCGTCTCCCTCACAGATACGCAGTATTTT. V usage is TRBV9 and J usage is TRBJ2-3, with D unresolved. The CDR3 covers 13 residues. Trimming removed 2 bases from V and 2 bases from J, with 6 bases in between. The germline CDR1 and CDR2 sequences are SGDLS and YYNGEE. Using reference TRBV9 and TRBJ2-3 for the parts outside the CDR3, the full variable domain is DSGVTQTPKHLITATGQRVTLRCSPRSGDLSVYWYQQSLDQGLQFLIQYYNGEERAKGNILERFSAQQFPDLHSELNLSSLELGDSALYFCASSVSLTDTQYFGPGTRLTVL.

Details on this clonotype: Its ends do not fully match the called genes, so a read error is possible. The J gene is TRBJ1-6, the V gene TRBV4-1; no clear D gene. The CDR3 is 16 residues long. CDR1 MGHRA and CDR2 YSYEKL come from the germline V gene. The CDR3 coding sequence is TGCGCCAGCAGCGCCCGGGCCAGCTCCTATGATTCACCCCTCCACTTT. This gives the protein CASSARASSYDSPLHF.

The chain has TRBV12-3 or TRBV12-4 and TRBJ2-3; maybe TRBD2 (5 bases). The V and J ends lost 5 bases and 2 bases respectively, with 8 bases between them. The CDR3 consists of 13 residues. CDR3 loop: CASSRGFTDTQYF. The CDR3 DNA sequence: TGTGCCAGCAGTCGGGGATTCACAGATACGCAGTATTTT.

This clonotype was picked up many times. The J gene is TRBJ1-6, the V gene TRBV7-2; D is possibly TRBD1 (5 bases). Trimming took 3 bases from V and 15 from J, leaving 12 bases between them. The CDR3 covers 12 residues. Per germline, CDR1 SGHTA and CDR2 FQGNSA. The DNA of the CDR3 is TGTGCCAGCAGCTTGCTGGGACTCTTCCTCCACTTT. Its protein is CASSLLGLFLHF.

The chain employs TRBV20-1 and TRBJ1-5; D possibly corresponds to TRBD1 (5 bases). Germline lookup yields CDR1 DFQATT and CDR2 SNEGSKA (reference sequence). Trimming shortened V by 3 bases and J by 3 bases, and 12 bases separated the two germline ends. CDR3 length equals 14 residues. Here the CDR3 reads CSAREGRVNQPQHF. The CDR3, as DNA: TGCAGTGCTAGGGAAGGCAGGGTCAATCAGCCCCAGCATTTT.

Ten or more counts support this clonotype. J is TRBJ2-2 and V is TRBV12-3 or TRBV12-4; 8 bases line up with TRBD1. Trimming removed 6 bases from V and 5 bases from J; junction bases left unmatched: 14. The CDR3 length is 17 residues. The CDR3 sequence is CASRYRRTGFGTGELFF. The CDR3 region has the DNA TGTGCCAGCAGATACCGACGGACAGGGTTTGGGACCGGGGAGCTGTTTTTT.

This clonotype has only a few counts. The gene calls are TRBV7-9 and TRBJ2-7, with TRBD2 as a possible D gene (6 bases). CDR3 length: 14 amino acids. The germline gives CDR1 SEHNR, CDR2 FQNEAQ (reference sequence). V lost 4 bases and J lost 3, with 13 bases in between. Here the CDR3 DNA reads TGTGCCAGCAGCTCCCGGGACTCCTACTACGAGCAGTACTTC. It specifies CASSSRDSYYEQYF.

The chain couples TRBV6-6 to TRBJ1-1, with a tentative D call TRBD1 (5 bases). From germline, CDR1 is MNHNY and CDR2 SVGAGI (reference sequence). This CDR3 is built from 13 residues. Trimming took off 6 bases at V and 8 bases at J, with 16 bases between the two ends. For the CDR3, the DNA is TGTGCCAGCAGACCCAGGGCCGTTTCGGAAGCTTTCTTT. It codes for CASRPRAVSEAFF.

The V call is TRBV5-1, the J call TRBJ2-1; possible D gene TRBD2, 5 bases. Deletions cut 4 bases from V and 6 bases from J, with 17 bases between. CDR1 is SGHRS and CDR2 is YFSETQ in the germline V gene. There are 15 residues in the CDR3. The CDR3 sequence: CASSEAPDSANEQFF. Here the CDR3 DNA reads TGCGCCAGCAGCGAGGCGCCGGATAGCGCCAATGAGCAGTTCTTC.

This clonotype was seen many times. CDR3 nucleotide sequence: TGTGCCAGCAGTCCATTGGGTTCACCCCTCCACTTT. This codes for CASSPLGSPLHF. V usage is TRBV2 and J usage is TRBJ1-6; D is undetermined. V lost 5 bases to trimming and J lost 9 bases, with 8 bases between them. The CDR3 is 12 residues long. Germline V lookup: CDR1 SNHLY, CDR2 FYNNEI.

The rearrangement links TRBV29-1 to TRBJ2-3; 12 nucleotides agree with TRBD2. Germline V lookup: CDR1 SQVTM, CDR2 ANQGSEA. V shed 5 bases and J 4 bases; nucleotides not matched to a gene: 10. The CDR3 sequence is 16 residues long. CDR3 DNA sequence: TGCAGCGTTCTCCGACTAGCGGGAGCCTTCCCAGATACGCAGTATTTT. This translates into CSVLRLAGAFPDTQYF.

The chain is built from TRBV2 and TRBJ2-7; 10 positions match TRBD1. V lost 8 bases, J lost 11 bases, and 6 bases stayed unmatched. The CDR3 runs to 11 residues. Germline assignment: CDR1 SNHLY and CDR2 FYNNEI. The CDR3 loop is CASWEGTGEYF. The CDR3, as DNA: TGTGCCAGCTGGGAGGGGACAGGGGAGTACTTC.